This TCR beta chain was identified during a study of shared clonotypes between healthy human individuals. The protocol was immunoSEQ multiplex PCR, while the TCRdb copy is restricted to in-frame clones and leaves out a portion. The repertoire has 2 million to 3 million clones, 85% to 95% of them found once; the top ten carry more than 0.12%. Trimming removed 0 bases from V and 3 bases from J, with 8 bases in between. This CDR3 is 15 amino acids long. Germline-derived CDR1 and CDR2 are MNHEY and SMNVEV (reference sequence). The sequenced sample was naive CD4+ T cells sorted from blood. Subset meaning: CD45RA+ positively selected. The rearrangement uses TRBV27 and TRBJ1-4; no clear D. This TCR derives from a man between 18 and 29 years old in good health. The DNA of the CDR3 is TGTGCCAGCAGTTTATCGAACAGACCTAATGAAAAACTGTTTTTT. Protein: CASSLSNRPNEKLFF.